This TCR beta chain comes out of a study of cytomegalovirus exposure and HLA in healthy donors. Study observations and caveats: Reportedly, TCR beta sequences accurately predicted HLA-A and HLA-B alleles in most subjects. The sole available immune exposure information was CMV serostatus.

PCR amplification relied on 60 Vbeta primers (plus 13 Jbeta primers). Sequencing was performed with immunoSEQ multiplex PCR; in TCRdb, only in-frame clones are kept and a portion is missing. The table lists fewer than 150,000 clones, 73% of them singletons, with approximately 4.1% in the top ten. Per the germline V gene, CDR1 is SGDLS and CDR2 is YYNGEE. Trimming cost V 3 bases and J 2 bases; bases outside gene matches: 1. The CDR3 length is 14 residues. As for this clone: What it binds is unknown.

The TCR sequence derives from a woman between 35 and 50 years old in good health and CMV-seronegative. The chain employs TRBV9 and TRBJ2-1; TRBD2 matches 8 bases. The sequencing sample was made of PBMCs. The CDR3 region is CASSGRGAYNEQFF. The CDR3 nucleotides read TGTGCCAGCAGCGGGCGGGGGGCCTACAATGAGCAGTTCTTC.